The 10 T cell receptor beta chains presented below share a single source sample, sequenced in a study of cytomegalovirus exposure and HLA in healthy donors. Produced via immunoSEQ multiplex PCR; TCRdb's table is partial and in-frame only. This sample has 120,000 or so clones, with 80% to 90% found just once. Specimen: PBMCs. Source of these receptors: a woman aged 18-29 years in good health and CMV-seronegative.

In this sample, this clone turned up a few times. The CDR3 reads CASSLAGVSPLHF. In DNA form, the CDR3 reads TGCGCCAGCAGCTTGGCAGGGGTTTCACCCCTCCACTTT. V gene TRBV5-1 combines with J gene TRBJ1-6; tentative D call: TRBD1 (6 bases). V shed 0 bases and J shed 9 bases, with 7 bases lying between them. The CDR3 has 13 residues. Germline CDR1 reads SGHRS; CDR2 reads YFSETQ.

The rearrangement joins TRBV18 to TRBJ1-2; 9 nucleotides agree with TRBD1. V gave up 5 bases and J gave up 5 bases; unmatched junction bases: 6. The CDR3 has 14 amino acids. Per germline, CDR1 KGHSH and CDR2 LQKENI. In DNA form, the CDR3 reads TGTGCCAGCTCAGACACCGGGACAGGGTATGGCTACACCTTC. Its protein product is CASSDTGTGYGYTF.

The chain recombines TRBV29-1 with TRBJ1-2; the D gene is possibly TRBD1 (6 bases). CDR3 length: 12 residues. From germline, CDR1 is SQVTM and CDR2 ANQGSEA. Trimming took off 1 base at V and 8 bases at J, with 11 bases between the two ends. The CDR3 here is CSVEGAGVGYTF. For the CDR3, the DNA is TGCAGCGTTGAAGGGGCAGGGGTAGGCTACACCTTC.

V and J are TRBV5-1 and TRBJ1-3; tentatively, D is TRBD1 (6 bases). Germline loops: CDR1 SGHRS, CDR2 YFSETQ. Trimming removed 0 bases from V and 2 bases from J, with 9 bases in between. The CDR3 covers 15 residues. CDR3 DNA: TGCGCCAGCAGCTTGGATGGGGGCCCTGGAAACACCATATATTTT. This translates into CASSLDGGPGNTIYF.

The chain couples TRBV16 to TRBJ1-1, with a weak D call TRBD1 (5 bases). CDR1 and CDR2 (germline): KGHSY, FQNENV. This CDR3 has 14 amino acids. V was shortened by 0 bases and J by 4 bases, with 9 bases between the two germline ends. Here the CDR3 DNA reads TGTGCCAGCAGCCAATCGGGGGGGACCACTGAAGCTTTCTTT. This codes for CASSQSGGTTEAFF.

V and J are TRBV20-1 and TRBJ1-1; D is unclear. This CDR3 comprises 11 residues. The V end was cut by 8 bases, the J end by 5 bases, with 12 bases between. Germline V CDR1 and CDR2: DFQATT, SNEGSKA (reference sequence). The CDR3 loop is CSCSRATEAFF. Here the CDR3 DNA reads TGCAGTTGTAGCCGTGCTACTGAAGCTTTCTTT.

The rearrangement links TRBV21-1 to TRBJ2-7; the table's D call of TRBD2 was not tested on the DNA. TRBV21-1 is termed a pseudogene. The CDR3 contains 17 residues. DNA for the CDR3: TGTGCCAGCAGTAACGGGGTTAATGGGATCCACTCCTACGAGCAGTACTTC. Its protein is CASSNGVNGIHSYEQYF.

This chain links TRBV5-6 with TRBJ2-1; 7 nucleotides align to TRBD1. The V gene end was trimmed by 4 bases and the J gene end by 8 bases; junction bases not matched to a gene: 6. The CDR3 totals 13 residues. Germline lookup yields CDR1 SGHDT and CDR2 YYEEEE. CDR3 protein: CASSPTGAHEQFF. The CDR3 coding sequence is TGTGCCAGCAGCCCTACAGGGGCCCATGAGCAGTTCTTC.

The rearrangement links TRBV5-1 to TRBJ2-5; D unresolved. CDR3 length: 13 amino acids. Germline lookup yields CDR1 SGHRS and CDR2 YFSETQ. Trimming cost V 5 bases and J 1 base, with 9 bases left between them. CDR3 sequence reads: CASRLRGQETQYF. The CDR3 coding sequence is TGCGCCAGCAGGTTGAGAGGCCAAGAGACCCAGTACTTC.

V usage is TRBV7-9 and J usage is TRBJ2-1; D ambiguous. V gave up 5 bases and J gave up 6 bases, with 20 bases separating them. The V gene's germline CDR1 is SEHNR and CDR2 FQNEAQ (reference sequence). CDR3 size: 16 residues. The DNA of the CDR3 is TGTGCCAGCAGCACCCCTATGCGGCGATTGATCAATGAGCAGTTCTTC. Amino acids: CASSTPMRRLINEQFF.